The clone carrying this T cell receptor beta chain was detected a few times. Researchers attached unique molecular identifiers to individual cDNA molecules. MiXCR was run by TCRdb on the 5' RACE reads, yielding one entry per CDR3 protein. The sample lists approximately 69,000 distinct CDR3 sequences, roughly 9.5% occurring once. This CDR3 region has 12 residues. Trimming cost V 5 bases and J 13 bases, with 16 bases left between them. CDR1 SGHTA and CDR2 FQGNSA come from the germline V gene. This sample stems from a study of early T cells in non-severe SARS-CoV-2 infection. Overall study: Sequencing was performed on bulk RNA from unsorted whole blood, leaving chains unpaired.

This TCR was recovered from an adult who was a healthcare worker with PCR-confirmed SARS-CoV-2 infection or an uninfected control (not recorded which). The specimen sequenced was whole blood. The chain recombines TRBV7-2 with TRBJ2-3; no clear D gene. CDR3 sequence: CASSPKAGVEYF. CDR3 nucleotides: TGTGCCAGCAGCCCGAAGGCTGGCGTGGAGTATTTT.